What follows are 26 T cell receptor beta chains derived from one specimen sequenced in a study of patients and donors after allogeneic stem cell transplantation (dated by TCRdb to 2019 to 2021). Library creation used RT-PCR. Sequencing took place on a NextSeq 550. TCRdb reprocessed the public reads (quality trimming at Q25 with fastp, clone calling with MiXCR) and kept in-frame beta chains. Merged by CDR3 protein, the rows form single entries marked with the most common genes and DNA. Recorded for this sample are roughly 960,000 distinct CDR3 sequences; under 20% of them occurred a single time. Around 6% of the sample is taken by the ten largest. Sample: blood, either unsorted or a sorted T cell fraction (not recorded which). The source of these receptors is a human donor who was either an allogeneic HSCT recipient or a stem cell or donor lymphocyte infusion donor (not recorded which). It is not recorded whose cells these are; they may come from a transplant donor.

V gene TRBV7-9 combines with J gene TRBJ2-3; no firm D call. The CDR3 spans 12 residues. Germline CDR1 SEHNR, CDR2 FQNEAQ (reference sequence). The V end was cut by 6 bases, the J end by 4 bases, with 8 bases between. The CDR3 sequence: CASRHRSDTQYF. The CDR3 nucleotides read TGTGCCAGCAGGCACCGTTCAGATACGCAGTATTTT. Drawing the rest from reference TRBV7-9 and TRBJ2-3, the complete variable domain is DTGVSQNPRHKITKRGQNVTFRCDPISEHNRLYWYRQTLGQGPEFLTYFQNEAQLEKSRLLSDRFSAERPKGSFSTLEIQRTEQGDSAMYLCASRHRSDTQYFGPGTRLTVL.

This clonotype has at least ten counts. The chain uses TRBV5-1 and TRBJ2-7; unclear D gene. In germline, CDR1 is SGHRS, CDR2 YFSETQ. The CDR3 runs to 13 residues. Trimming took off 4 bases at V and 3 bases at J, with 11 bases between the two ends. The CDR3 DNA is TGCGCCAGCAGCCCCAACAGACTCTACGAGCAGTACTTC. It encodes CASSPNRLYEQYF. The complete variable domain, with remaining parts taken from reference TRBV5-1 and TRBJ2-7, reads KAGVTQTPRYLIKTRGQQVTLSCSPISGHRSVSWYQQTPGQGLQFLFEYFSETQRNKGNFPGRFSGRQFSNSRSEMNVSTLELGDSALYLCASSPNRLYEQYFGPGTRLTVT.

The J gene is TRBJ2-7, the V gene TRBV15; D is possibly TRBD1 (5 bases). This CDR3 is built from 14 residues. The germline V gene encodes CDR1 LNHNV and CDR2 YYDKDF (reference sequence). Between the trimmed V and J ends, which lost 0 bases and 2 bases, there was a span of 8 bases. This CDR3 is CATSRDRVPYEQYF. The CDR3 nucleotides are TGTGCCACCAGCAGAGACAGGGTACCCTACGAGCAGTACTTC.

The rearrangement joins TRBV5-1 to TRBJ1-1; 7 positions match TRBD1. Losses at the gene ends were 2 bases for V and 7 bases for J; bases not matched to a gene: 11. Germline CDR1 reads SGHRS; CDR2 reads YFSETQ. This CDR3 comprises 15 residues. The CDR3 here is CASSFRQGSVGEAFF. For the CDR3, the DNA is TGCGCCAGCAGCTTTAGACAGGGAAGTGTTGGTGAAGCTTTCTTT.

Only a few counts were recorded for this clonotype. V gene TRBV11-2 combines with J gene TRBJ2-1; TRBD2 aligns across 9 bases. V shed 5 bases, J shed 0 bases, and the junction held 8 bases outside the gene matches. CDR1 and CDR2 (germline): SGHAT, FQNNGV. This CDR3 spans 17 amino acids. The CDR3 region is CASSPWPSGNSYNEQFF. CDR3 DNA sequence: TGTGCCAGCAGCCCCTGGCCTAGCGGGAACTCCTACAATGAGCAGTTCTTC.

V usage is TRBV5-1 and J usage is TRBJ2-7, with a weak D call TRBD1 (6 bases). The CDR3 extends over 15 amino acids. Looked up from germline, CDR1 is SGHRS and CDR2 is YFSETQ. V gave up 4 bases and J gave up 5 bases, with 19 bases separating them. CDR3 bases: TGCGCCAGCAGCCTGGGGGCTAGCCGTTTTAACGAGCAGTACTTC. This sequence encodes CASSLGASRFNEQYF.

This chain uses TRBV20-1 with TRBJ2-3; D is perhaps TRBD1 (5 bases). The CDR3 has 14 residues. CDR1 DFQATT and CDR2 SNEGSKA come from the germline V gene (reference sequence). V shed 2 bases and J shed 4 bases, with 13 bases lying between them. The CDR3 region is CSARSGQGADTQYF. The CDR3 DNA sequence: TGCAGTGCTAGATCCGGTCAAGGGGCAGATACGCAGTATTTT.

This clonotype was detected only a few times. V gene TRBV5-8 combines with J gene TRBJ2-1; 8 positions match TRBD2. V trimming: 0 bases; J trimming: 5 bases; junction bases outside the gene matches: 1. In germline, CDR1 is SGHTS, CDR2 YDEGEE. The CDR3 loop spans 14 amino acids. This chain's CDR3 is CASSLAGRDNEQFF. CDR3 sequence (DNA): TGTGCCAGCAGCTTGGCCGGGAGGGACAATGAGCAGTTCTTC.

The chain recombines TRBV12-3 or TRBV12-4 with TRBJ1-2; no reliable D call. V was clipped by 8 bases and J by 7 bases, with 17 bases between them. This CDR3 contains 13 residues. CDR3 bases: TGTGCCAGCTACGGACTTCCTGCAGGTGGCTACACCTTC. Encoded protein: CASYGLPAGGYTF.

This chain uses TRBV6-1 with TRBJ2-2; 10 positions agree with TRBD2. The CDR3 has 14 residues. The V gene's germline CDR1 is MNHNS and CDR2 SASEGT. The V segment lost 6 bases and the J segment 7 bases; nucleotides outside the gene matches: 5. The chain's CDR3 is CASSRLAGGGELFF. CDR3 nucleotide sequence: TGTGCCAGCAGCCGACTAGCGGGTGGCGGGGAGCTGTTTTTT.

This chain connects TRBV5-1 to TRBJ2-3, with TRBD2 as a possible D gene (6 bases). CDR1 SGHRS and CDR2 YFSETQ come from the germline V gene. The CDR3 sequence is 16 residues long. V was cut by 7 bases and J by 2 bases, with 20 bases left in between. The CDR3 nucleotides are TGCGCCAGCTCCTCCCCTACGGGACTGCTCACAGATACGCAGTATTTT. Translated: CASSSPTGLLTDTQYF. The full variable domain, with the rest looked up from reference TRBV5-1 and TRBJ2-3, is KAGVTQTPRYLIKTRGQQVTLSCSPISGHRSVSWYQQTPGQGLQFLFEYFSETQRNKGNFPGRFSGRQFSNSRSEMNVSTLELGDSALYLCASSSPTGLLTDTQYFGPGTRLTVL.

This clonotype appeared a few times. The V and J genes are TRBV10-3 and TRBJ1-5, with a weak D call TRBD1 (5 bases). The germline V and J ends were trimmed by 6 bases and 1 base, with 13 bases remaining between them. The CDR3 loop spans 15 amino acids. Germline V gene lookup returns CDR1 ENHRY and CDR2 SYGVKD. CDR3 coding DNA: TGTGCCATCAGCGGGGGGGGAGGCAGCAATCAGCCCCAGCATTTT. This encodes CAISGGGGSNQPQHF.

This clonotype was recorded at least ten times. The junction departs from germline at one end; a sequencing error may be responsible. This CDR3 reads CASSLASPYEQYF. In DNA, the CDR3 is TGCGCCAGCAGCTTGGCCTCCCCCTACGAGCAGTACTTC. The J gene is TRBJ2-7, the V gene TRBV12-3 or TRBV12-4; D unresolved. CDR3 size: 13 residues.

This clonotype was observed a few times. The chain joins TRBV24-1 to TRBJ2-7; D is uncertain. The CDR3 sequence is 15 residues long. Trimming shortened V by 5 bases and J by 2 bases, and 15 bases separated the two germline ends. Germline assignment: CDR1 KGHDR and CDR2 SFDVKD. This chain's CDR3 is CATSAFTTTTYEQYF. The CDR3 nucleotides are TGTGCCACCAGTGCTTTTACCACGACAACCTACGAGCAGTACTTC.

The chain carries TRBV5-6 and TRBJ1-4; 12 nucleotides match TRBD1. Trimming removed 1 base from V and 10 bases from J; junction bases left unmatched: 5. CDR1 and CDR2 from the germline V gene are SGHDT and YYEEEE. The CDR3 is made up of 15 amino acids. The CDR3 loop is CASSLRDRGRGKLFF. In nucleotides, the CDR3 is TGTGCCAGCAGCTTGAGGGACAGGGGGCGGGGAAAACTGTTTTTT.

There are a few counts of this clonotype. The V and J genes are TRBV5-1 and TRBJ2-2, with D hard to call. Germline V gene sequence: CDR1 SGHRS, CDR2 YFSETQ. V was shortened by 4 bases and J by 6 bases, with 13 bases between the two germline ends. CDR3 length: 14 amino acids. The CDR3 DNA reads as TGCGCCAGCAGCGGGAAGCAAAGCGCCGGGGAGCTGTTTTTT. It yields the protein CASSGKQSAGELFF.

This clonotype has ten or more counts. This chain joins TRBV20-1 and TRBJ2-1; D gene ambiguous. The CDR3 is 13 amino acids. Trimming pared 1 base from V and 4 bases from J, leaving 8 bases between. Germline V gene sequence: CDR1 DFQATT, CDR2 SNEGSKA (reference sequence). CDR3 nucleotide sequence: TGCAGTGCTAGAGGAAGGATTTACAATGAGCAGTTCTTC. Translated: CSARGRIYNEQFF.

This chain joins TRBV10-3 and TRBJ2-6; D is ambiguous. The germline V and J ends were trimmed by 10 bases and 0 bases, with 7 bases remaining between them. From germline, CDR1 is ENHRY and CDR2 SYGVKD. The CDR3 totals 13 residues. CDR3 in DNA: TGTGCCAGCGAAAACTCTGGGGCCAACGTCCTGACTTTC. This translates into CASENSGANVLTF.

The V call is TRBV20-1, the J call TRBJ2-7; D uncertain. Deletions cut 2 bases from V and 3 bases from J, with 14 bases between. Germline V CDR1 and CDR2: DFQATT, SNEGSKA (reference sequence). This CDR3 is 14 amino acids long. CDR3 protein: CSARPWGVRYEQYF. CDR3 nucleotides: TGCAGTGCTAGACCGTGGGGTGTGCGCTACGAGCAGTACTTC.

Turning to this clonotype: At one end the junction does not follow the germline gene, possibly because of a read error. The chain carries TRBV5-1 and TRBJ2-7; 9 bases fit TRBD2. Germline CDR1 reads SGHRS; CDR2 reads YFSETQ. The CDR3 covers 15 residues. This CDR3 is CPSSSFSGSSYEQYF. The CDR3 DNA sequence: TGCCCCAGCAGTTCCTTTAGCGGGAGCTCCTACGAGCAGTACTTC.

The CDR3 nucleotides are TGTGCCAGCAGTTACTCGACACAGCGGAAAAACATTCAGTACTTC. This encodes CASSYSTQRKNIQYF. The chain carries TRBV6-5 and TRBJ2-4; tentative D call: TRBD2 (5 bases). The CDR3 is 15 amino acids. Trimming stripped 0 bases from V and 4 bases from J, with 10 bases between. Germline CDR1 and CDR2: MNHEY and SVGAGI.

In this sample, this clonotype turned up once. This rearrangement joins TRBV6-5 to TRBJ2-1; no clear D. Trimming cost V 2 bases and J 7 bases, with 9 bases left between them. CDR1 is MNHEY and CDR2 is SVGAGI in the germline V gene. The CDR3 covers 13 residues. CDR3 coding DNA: TGTGCCAGCAGTTACGCTCCCTTGAATGAGCAGTTCTTC. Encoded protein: CASSYAPLNEQFF.

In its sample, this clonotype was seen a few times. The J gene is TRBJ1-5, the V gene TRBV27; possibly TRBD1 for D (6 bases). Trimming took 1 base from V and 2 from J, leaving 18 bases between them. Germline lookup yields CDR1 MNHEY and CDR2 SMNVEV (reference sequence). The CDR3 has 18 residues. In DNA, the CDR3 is TGTGCCAGCAGTTTATATTTCGGTGCGGGGGCGGGCAATCAGCCCCAGCATTTT. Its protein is CASSLYFGAGAGNQPQHF.

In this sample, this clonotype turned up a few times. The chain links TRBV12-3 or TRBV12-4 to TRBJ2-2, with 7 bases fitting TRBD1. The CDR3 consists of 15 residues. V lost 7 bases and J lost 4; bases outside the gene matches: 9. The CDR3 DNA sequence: TGTGCCAGCAAACAGGGGAGCGTGGGCACCGGGGAGCTGTTTTTT. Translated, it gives CASKQGSVGTGELFF.

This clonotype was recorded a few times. The CDR3 loop reads CASSPRWQIYGYTF. The CDR3 DNA reads TGCGCCAGCAGCCCCCGGTGGCAGATCTATGGCTACACCTTC. V gene TRBV4-3 combines with J gene TRBJ1-2; D not certain. The CDR3 sequence is 14 residues long. Trimming pared 4 bases from V and 4 bases from J, leaving 13 bases between. Germline CDR1 is LGHNA and CDR2 is YSLEER.

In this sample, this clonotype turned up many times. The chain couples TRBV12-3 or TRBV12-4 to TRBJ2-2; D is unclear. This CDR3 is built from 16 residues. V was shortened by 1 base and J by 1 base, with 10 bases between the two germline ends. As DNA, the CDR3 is TGTGCCAGCAGTTTAGGAATTCGTGGGAACACCGGGGAGCTGTTTTTT. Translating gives CASSLGIRGNTGELFF.